This is a list of T cell receptor beta chains from one sample in a study of T cell responses to AZD1222 COVID-19 vaccine. Sequenced by immunoSEQ multiplex PCR; TCRdb stores in-frame clones only, minus some. This table has about 100,000 clones, approximately 90% appearing once. Specimen: peripheral blood, collected on day 0 of AZD1222 vaccination. The source of these receptors is an adult in good health. Each CDR3 is given without its conserved first and last residue. The listing skips clone size in some rows; elsewhere it reads once, few, many or a size class.

clone size	V gene	J gene	CDR3 protein
.	TRBV5-1	TRBJ1-2	ASSLEAGFVHYGYT
few	TRBV6-5	TRBJ1-2	ASRGEGVSHGYT
.	TRBV11-2	TRBJ1-3	ASSLGDRGYSGNTIY
.	TRBV6-5	TRBJ1-5	ASSQDRVGNQPQH
.	TRBV18	TRBJ2-3	ASSPTADTQY
.	TRBV4-1	TRBJ1-6	ASSQSTTGSSYNSPLH
.	TRBV30	TRBJ1-5	AWSVQGSQPQH
once	TRBV19	TRBJ1-5	ASRPSSGTVGNQPQH
.	TRBV27	TRBJ1-1	ASSSPQGSTEAF
.	TRBV7-3	TRBJ2-7	ASSLGRGKGYEQY
.	TRBV11-2	TRBJ1-1	ASSTGTEGNTEAF
.	TRBV14	TRBJ1-5	ASSSNTNQPQH
.	TRBV5-3	TRBJ2-1	ARSLGDRHYNEQF